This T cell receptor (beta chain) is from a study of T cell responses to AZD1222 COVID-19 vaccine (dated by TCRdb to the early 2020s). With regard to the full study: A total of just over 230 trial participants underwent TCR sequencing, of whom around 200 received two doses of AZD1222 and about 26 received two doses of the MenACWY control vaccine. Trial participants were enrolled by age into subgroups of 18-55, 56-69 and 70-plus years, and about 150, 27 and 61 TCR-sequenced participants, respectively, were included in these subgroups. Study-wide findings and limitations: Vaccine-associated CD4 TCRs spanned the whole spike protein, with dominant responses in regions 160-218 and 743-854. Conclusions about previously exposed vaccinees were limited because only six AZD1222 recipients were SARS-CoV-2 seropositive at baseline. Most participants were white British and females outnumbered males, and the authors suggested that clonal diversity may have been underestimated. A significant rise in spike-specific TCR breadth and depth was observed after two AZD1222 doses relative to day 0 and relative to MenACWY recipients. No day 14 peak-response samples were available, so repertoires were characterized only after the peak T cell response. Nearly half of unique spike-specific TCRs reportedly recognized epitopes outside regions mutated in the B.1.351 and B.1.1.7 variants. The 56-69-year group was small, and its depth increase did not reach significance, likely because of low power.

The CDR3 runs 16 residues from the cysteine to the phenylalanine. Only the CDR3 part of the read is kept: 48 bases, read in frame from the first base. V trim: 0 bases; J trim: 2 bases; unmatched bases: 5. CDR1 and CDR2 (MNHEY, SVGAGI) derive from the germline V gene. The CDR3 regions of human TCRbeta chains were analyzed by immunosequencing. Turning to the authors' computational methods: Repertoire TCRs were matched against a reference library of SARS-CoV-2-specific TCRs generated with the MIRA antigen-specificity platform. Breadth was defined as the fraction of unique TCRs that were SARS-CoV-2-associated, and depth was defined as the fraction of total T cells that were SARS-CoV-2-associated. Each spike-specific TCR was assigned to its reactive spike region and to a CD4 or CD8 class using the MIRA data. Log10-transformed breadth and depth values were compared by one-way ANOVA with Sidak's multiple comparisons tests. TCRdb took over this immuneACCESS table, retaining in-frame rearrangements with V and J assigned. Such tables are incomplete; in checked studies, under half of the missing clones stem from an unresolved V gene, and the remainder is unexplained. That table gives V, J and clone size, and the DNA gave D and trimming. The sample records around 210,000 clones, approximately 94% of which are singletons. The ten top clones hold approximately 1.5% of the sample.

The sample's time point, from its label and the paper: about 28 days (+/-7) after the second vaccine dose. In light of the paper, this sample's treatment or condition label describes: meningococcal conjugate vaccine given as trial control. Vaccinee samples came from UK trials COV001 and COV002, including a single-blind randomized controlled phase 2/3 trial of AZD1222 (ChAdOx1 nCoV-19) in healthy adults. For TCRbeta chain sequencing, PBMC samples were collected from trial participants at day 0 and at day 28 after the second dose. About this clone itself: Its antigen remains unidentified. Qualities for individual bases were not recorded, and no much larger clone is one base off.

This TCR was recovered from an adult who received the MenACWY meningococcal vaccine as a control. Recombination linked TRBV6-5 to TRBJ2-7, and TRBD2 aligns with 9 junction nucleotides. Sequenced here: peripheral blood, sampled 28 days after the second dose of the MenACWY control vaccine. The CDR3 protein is CASSYSTSGSPYEQYF. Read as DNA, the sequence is TGTGCCAGCAGTTACTCCACTAGCGGGTCCCCCTACGAGCAGTACTTC.